This T cell receptor beta chain was recovered during a study of T cells in Graves' hyperthyroidism and ophthalmopathy. Overall study results and limits: Most thyroid clonotypes expanded above 0.001 were also detected in blood.

A patient was excluded if there was uncontrolled infection, other autoimmune disease, pregnancy or lactation. Out of roughly 10 ml of fresh peripheral blood came the PBMCs. RNA transcripts were the template for amplifying TCR beta CDR3 regions. The TCR CDR3 was amplified in a first-round RT-PCR using the HTBI primer set. TCRdb fed the multiplex PCR reads into MiXCR, producing one record per CDR3 protein. The sample includes 600,000 to 750,000 distinct CDR3 sequences, about 18% of them seen just once. This clonotype was counted ten times or more. Antigen unknown. The clonotype originates from a man aged 50-60 years with Graves' hyperthyroidism. Sample: blood.

CDR3 DNA sequence: TGTGCCAGCAGCCTCCTCAACAGGGTCGGGAACACTGAAGCTTTCTTT. It is translated as CASSLLNRVGNTEAFF. The chain is built from TRBV28 and TRBJ1-1; the D gene is possibly TRBD1 (6 bases). Trimming shortened V by 6 bases and J by 1 base, and 18 bases separated the two germline ends. There are 16 residues in the CDR3. Germline CDR1 is MDHEN and CDR2 is SYDVKM.